This TCR beta chain appears in the sequencing data of a study of blood T cell repertoires in COVID-19. On the study more broadly: Acute and convalescent COVID-19 specimens originated in the United States, Italy and Spain. From T cells, B-cell-depleted T cells, or PBMCs came the material, which was cDNA or gDNA.

The protocol was immunoSEQ multiplex PCR, while the TCRdb copy is restricted to in-frame clones and leaves out a portion. The top ten hold over 0.75% of the sample, which has hundreds of thousands of clones, approximately 90% seen once. Seattle's cohort entered during active infection and was followed longitudinally. This clone was seen just once. The CDR3 spans 16 residues. The germline V gene encodes CDR1 SGHTA and CDR2 FQGTGA. The J segment lost 9 bases and the V segment lost 4 bases, leaving 14 bases of the junction unmatched. The sequenced sample consisted of peripheral blood. The gene calls are TRBV7-3 and TRBJ2-1; 8 bases map to TRBD2. This clonotype was obtained from a man in his sixties with COVID-19, enrolled during active disease. The CDR3 sequence is CASSYRGGLGYREQFF. The CDR3 DNA is TGTGCCAGCAGCTACCGGGGGGGACTAGGCTATCGTGAGCAGTTCTTC. Full variable domain (remainder filled in from reference TRBV7-3 and TRBJ2-1): GAGVSQTPSNKVTEKGKYVELRCDPISGHTALYWYRQSLGQGPEFLIYFQGTGAADDSGLPNDRFFAVRPEGSVSTLKIQRTERGDSAVYLCASSYRGGLGYREQFFGPGTRLTVL.